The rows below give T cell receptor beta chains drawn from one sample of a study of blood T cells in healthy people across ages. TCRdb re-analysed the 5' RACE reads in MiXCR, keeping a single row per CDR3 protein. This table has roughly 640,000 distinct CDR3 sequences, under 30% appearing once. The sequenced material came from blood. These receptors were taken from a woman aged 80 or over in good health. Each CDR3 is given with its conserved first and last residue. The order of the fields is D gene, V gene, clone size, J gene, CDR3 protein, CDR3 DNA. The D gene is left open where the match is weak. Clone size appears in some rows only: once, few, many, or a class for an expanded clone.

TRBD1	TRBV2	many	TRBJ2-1	CASSPPGTGVDNEQFF	TGTGCCAGCAGTCCCCCCGGGACAGGGGTGGACAATGAGCAGTTCTTC
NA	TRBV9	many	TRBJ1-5	CASSVGGPHQPQHF	TGTGCCAGCAGCGTCGGGGGTCCGCATCAGCCCCAGCATTTT
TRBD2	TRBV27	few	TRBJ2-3	CASTKLRLAGGEATDTQYF	TGTGCCAGCACAAAACTCAGACTAGCGGGGGGGGAAGCTACAGATACGCAGTATTTT
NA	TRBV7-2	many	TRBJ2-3	CASSHPGRTQYF	TGTGCCAGCAGCCATCCGGGACGCACGCAGTATTTT
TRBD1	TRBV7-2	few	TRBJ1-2	CASSLRQGAYIYGYTF	TGTGCCAGCAGCCTTCGACAGGGGGCTTATATATATGGCTACACCTTC
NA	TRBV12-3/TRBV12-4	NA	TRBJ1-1	CASSFGSGGTPEAFF	TGTGCCAGCAGTTTCGGTAGTGGGGGAACGCCTGAAGCTTTCTTT
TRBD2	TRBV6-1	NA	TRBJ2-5	CASGRTSGGKGETQYF	TGTGCCAGCGGCCGGACTAGCGGGGGAAAGGGGGAGACCCAGTACTTC
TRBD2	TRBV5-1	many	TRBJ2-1	CASSLLAGGSYNEQFF	TGCGCCAGCAGCTTATTAGCGGGGGGCTCTTACAATGAGCAGTTCTTC
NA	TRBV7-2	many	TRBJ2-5	CASSLAYGRETQYF	TGTGCCAGCAGCTTAGCTTACGGTCGGGAGACCCAGTACTTC
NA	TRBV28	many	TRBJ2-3	CASSFERATDTQYF	TGTGCCAGCAGTTTTGAGAGAGCCACAGATACGCAGTATTTT
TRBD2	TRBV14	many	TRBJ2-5	CASSVAGPSKTQYF	TGTGCCAGCAGCGTAGCGGGCCCTTCCAAGACCCAGTACTTC
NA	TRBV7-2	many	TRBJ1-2	CASSKDGGYGYTF	TGTGCCAGCAGCAAGGACGGGGGCTATGGCTACACCTTC
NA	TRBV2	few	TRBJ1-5	CASTREGMSNQPQHF	TGTGCCAGCACTCGTGAGGGGATGAGCAATCAGCCCCAGCATTTT
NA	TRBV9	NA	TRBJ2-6	CASSSRGGGTIISGANVLTF	TGTGCCAGCAGCTCCCGAGGGGGGGGGACAATCATATCTGGGGCCAACGTCCTGACTTTC